This entry lists 19 T cell receptor beta chains sequenced from one sample in a study of blood T cell repertoires in COVID-19. The method was immunoSEQ multiplex PCR; TCRdb's version includes in-frame clones alone and lacks a portion of them. Of around 120,000 clones in the sample, approximately 87% were seen once. The sequenced sample consisted of peripheral blood. The source is a man between 65 and 85 years old who had recovered from COVID-19.

This clone was detected only a few times. V usage is TRBV28 and J usage is TRBJ2-7, with TRBD1 identical over 7 bases. The CDR3 loop spans 13 amino acids. The germline V gene has CDR1 MDHEN and CDR2 SYDVKM. Trimming removed 5 bases from V and 1 base from J; junction bases left unmatched: 2. The chain's CDR3 is CASSPGQSYEQYF. DNA for the CDR3: TGTGCCAGCAGTCCGGGACAGTCCTACGAGCAGTACTTC.

This rearrangement joins TRBV5-6 to TRBJ2-7, with a weak D call TRBD1 (5 bases). The CDR3 runs 15 residues. Germline lookup yields CDR1 SGHDT and CDR2 YYEEEE. Trimming removed 0 bases from V and 4 bases from J, with 14 bases in between. CDR3 DNA: TGTGCCAGCAGCTTGGCCATGCAGGGTGGATACGAGCAGTACTTC. Translated, it gives CASSLAMQGGYEQYF.

This clone is a singleton in its sample. In DNA, the CDR3 is TGTGCCAGCAGCTTTAAAGAGACCCAGTACTTC. Amino acid sequence: CASSFKETQYF. The V call is TRBV5-5, the J call TRBJ2-5; D ambiguous. V was shortened by 2 bases and J by 3 bases, with 2 bases between the two germline ends. The CDR3 is 11 amino acids. Looked up from germline, CDR1 is SGHKS and CDR2 is YYEKEE (reference sequence).

This chain links TRBV29-1 with TRBJ1-3; D possibly corresponds to TRBD1 (5 bases). The germline V gene has CDR1 SQVTM and CDR2 ANQGSEA. This CDR3 contains 14 residues. V lost 4 bases and J lost 0, with 10 bases in between. The chain's CDR3 is CSVVDRTSGNTIYF. CDR3 nucleotides: TGCAGCGTTGTAGACAGAACCTCTGGAAACACCATATATTTT.

This chain links TRBV5-1 with TRBJ2-3; D might be TRBD2 (6 bases). Between the trimmed V and J ends, which lost 2 bases and 0 bases, there was a span of 7 bases. This CDR3 has 14 residues. Per the germline V gene, CDR1 is SGHRS and CDR2 is YFSETQ. In DNA form, the CDR3 reads TGCGCCAGCAGCTTCGGGGGAAGCACAGATACGCAGTATTTT. Protein sequence: CASSFGGSTDTQYF.

This rearrangement joins TRBV5-6 to TRBJ2-2; tentatively, D is TRBD2 (5 bases). V was clipped by 0 bases and J by 3 bases, with 15 bases between them. Germline CDR1 reads SGHDT; CDR2 reads YYEEEE. CDR3 size: 17 residues. In DNA, the CDR3 is TGTGCCAGCAGCTTGGTGGCCAGGAGGCTCGACACCGGGGAGCTGTTTTTT. It encodes CASSLVARRLDTGELFF. Together with reference TRBV5-6 and TRBJ2-2, the CDR3 gives the full variable domain: DAGVTQSPTHLIKTRGQQVTLRCSPKSGHDTVSWYQQALGQGPQFIFQYYEEEERQRGNFPDRFSGHQFPNYSSELNVNALLLGDSALYLCASSLVARRLDTGELFFGEGSRLTVL.

V is TRBV6-1 and J is TRBJ1-1; TRBD1 matches at 10 bases. The CDR3 is made up of 14 amino acids. Germline V gives CDR1 MNHNS, CDR2 SASEGT. V was clipped by 2 bases and J by 7 bases; unmatched bases: 4. The CDR3 reads CASSEIGQGDEAFF. CDR3 nucleotide sequence: TGTGCCAGCAGTGAAATCGGACAGGGGGATGAAGCTTTCTTT.

The V gene is TRBV11-3, the J gene TRBJ1-5, with 10 bases aligning to TRBD1. Trimming took 9 bases from V and 3 from J; bases not matched to a gene: 11. The CDR3 spans 16 residues. Germline CDR1 and CDR2: SGHNT and YENEEA. The CDR3 region is CARHGDRGIFNQPQHF. DNA for the CDR3: TGTGCCAGACATGGGGACAGGGGAATTTTCAATCAGCCCCAGCATTTT.

The V gene is TRBV11-3, the J gene TRBJ2-1, with D maybe TRBD2 (7 bases). The germline CDR1 and CDR2 sequences are SGHNT and YENEEA. Trimming removed 5 bases from V and 3 bases from J, with 14 bases in between. The CDR3 length is 15 residues. The CDR3 DNA follows: TGTGCCAGCAGCATGGTCGGGGGGCGCTACAATGAGCAGTTCTTC. This encodes CASSMVGGRYNEQFF.

The CDR3 here is CASSLLRGPGGYTF. The CDR3 region has the DNA TGTGCCAGCAGTCTCCTCCGCGGGCCGGGTGGCTACACCTTC. This chain joins TRBV27 and TRBJ1-2; no definite D call. The CDR3 runs 14 residues. Germline V gene sequence: CDR1 MNHEY, CDR2 SMNVEV (reference sequence). V was trimmed by 5 bases and J by 7 bases, leaving 17 bases between them.

The chain has TRBV9 and TRBJ2-3, with TRBD2 matching 10 bases. The CDR3 has 15 amino acids. CDR1 and CDR2 from the germline V gene are SGDLS and YYNGEE. The V segment lost 1 base and the J segment 5 bases; nucleotides outside the gene matches: 4. Written as DNA, the CDR3 is TGTGCCAGCAGCGTATCCAGCGGGAGGGTAGATACGCAGTATTTT. Its protein product is CASSVSSGRVDTQYF.

The rearrangement links TRBV7-2 to TRBJ1-2, with 10 bases aligning to TRBD1. The CDR3 loop spans 14 amino acids. The junction had 6 bases not matched to a gene; V was cut back by 3 bases and J by 8 bases. Germline V gene lookup returns CDR1 SGHTA and CDR2 FQGNSA. For the CDR3, the DNA is TGTGCCAGCAGCTTCGACAGGGGGCTTCAAGGCTACACCTTC. Translating gives CASSFDRGLQGYTF.

This chain uses TRBV6-1 with TRBJ2-5, with TRBD2 matching over 7 bases. The ends lost 0 bases at V and 4 bases at J; junction bases unmatched: 5. CDR3 length: 15 residues. The germline V gene has CDR1 MNHNS and CDR2 SASEGT. CDR3 loop: CASSEAAGWGETQYF. CDR3 nucleotides: TGTGCCAGCAGTGAAGCAGCGGGGTGGGGAGAGACCCAGTACTTC.

This clone showed up just once. V and J are TRBV11-2 and TRBJ2-2; 8 nucleotides line up with TRBD2. From germline, CDR1 is SGHAT and CDR2 FQNNGV. CDR3 size: 16 residues. The junction had 8 bases not matched to a gene; V was cut back by 1 base and J by 7 bases. The DNA of the CDR3 is TGTGCCAGCAGCTTAGTTGCGGGGGGTGTCTTCGGGGAGCTGTTTTTT. Translation gives CASSLVAGGVFGELFF.

The chain uses TRBV5-1 and TRBJ1-1, with TRBD1 as a possible D gene (5 bases). The CDR3 totals 15 residues. CDR1 is SGHRS, CDR2 YFSETQ, per germline. V lost 5 bases to trimming and J lost 5 bases, with 19 bases between them. The CDR3 here is CASRSGRDPRTEAFF. The CDR3 bases are TGCGCCAGCAGGTCCGGGCGGGACCCAAGGACTGAAGCTTTCTTT.

The V call is TRBV6-5, the J call TRBJ1-1, with TRBD1 as a possible D gene (6 bases). Trimming left V 6 bases short and J 0 bases short, with 11 bases between. The CDR3 length is 14 residues. Per germline, CDR1 MNHEY and CDR2 SVGAGI. Written as DNA, the CDR3 is TGTGCCAGCAGCAAGGACAGTCTGAACACTGAAGCTTTCTTT. It translates to CASSKDSLNTEAFF.

The V gene is TRBV18, the J gene TRBJ2-4, with 9 nucleotides matching TRBD1. This CDR3 contains 19 residues. J was trimmed by 0 bases and V by 5 bases; bases with no gene match: 14. Germline V lookup: CDR1 KGHSH, CDR2 LQKENI. The CDR3 nucleotides are TGTGCCAGCTCAGTATCCGGGACAGGGCTTCTCGGAGCCAAAAACATTCAGTACTTC. Translating it yields CASSVSGTGLLGAKNIQYF.

This clone was detected a few times. The chain recombines TRBV4-1 with TRBJ2-7, with D possibly TRBD2 on 5 matching bases. Trimming removed 1 base from V and 2 bases from J, with 12 bases in between. The CDR3 totals 15 residues. CDR1 is MGHRA, CDR2 YSYEKL, per germline. The CDR3 DNA reads TGCGCCAGCAGCCAAGGAAAGGCTAGCCCCTACGAGCAGTACTTC. Amino acids: CASSQGKASPYEQYF.

This chain joins TRBV7-6 and TRBJ2-1; the D gene is possibly TRBD2 (6 bases). The V end lost 5 bases, the J end lost 5 bases, and 16 bases lay between the germline ends. The CDR3 extends over 15 amino acids. Germline V gene data show CDR1 as SGHVS and CDR2 as FNYEAQ. CDR3 region: CASSARASENNEQFF. For the CDR3, the DNA is TGTGCCAGCAGCGCAAGGGCTAGCGAGAACAATGAGCAGTTCTTC.